The present T cell receptor beta chain was sequenced within a study of shared clonotypes between healthy human individuals. Study details: With ages of 18 to 49, the donors were two women and three men. CD8 memory received one plate per donor, CD8 naive two, CD4 memory three and CD4 naive three.

This clone was observed a few times. The naive CD8 fraction comprised CD45RO-negative cells positively selected for CCR7 and excluded terminally differentiated effector memory CD45RA+ cells. Deletions cut 11 bases from V and 1 base from J, with 5 bases between. Germline assignment: CDR1 SNHLY and CDR2 FYNNEI. There are 10 residues in the CDR3. TCRdb keeps only in-frame clones here, not all; method: immunoSEQ multiplex PCR. Of around 2,000,000 clones listed, about 95% are singletons. The sequence was collected from a man aged 18 to 30 in good health. The chain has TRBV2 and TRBJ1-1; no firm D call. Sequenced input: naive CD8+ T cells sorted from blood. CDR3 in DNA: TGTGCCCTATCGAACACTGAAGCTTTCTTT. This sequence encodes CALSNTEAFF.